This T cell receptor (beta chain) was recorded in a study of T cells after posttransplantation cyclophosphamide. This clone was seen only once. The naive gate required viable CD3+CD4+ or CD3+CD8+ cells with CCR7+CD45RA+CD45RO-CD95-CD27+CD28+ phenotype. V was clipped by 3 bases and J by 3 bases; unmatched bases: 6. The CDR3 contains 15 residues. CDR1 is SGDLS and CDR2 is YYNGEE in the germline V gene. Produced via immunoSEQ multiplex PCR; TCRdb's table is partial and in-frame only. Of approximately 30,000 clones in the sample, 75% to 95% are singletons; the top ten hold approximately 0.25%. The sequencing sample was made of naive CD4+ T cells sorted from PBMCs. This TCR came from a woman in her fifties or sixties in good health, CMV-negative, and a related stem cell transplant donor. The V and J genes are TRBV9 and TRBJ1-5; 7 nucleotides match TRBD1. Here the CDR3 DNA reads TGTGCCAGCAGCGGGGGGGACAGTCTCAATCAGCCCCAGCATTTT. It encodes CASSGGDSLNQPQHF.